Presented here are 24 T cell receptor beta chains from one specimen sequenced in a study of monozygotic twins with cystic fibrosis. Data came from immunoSEQ multiplex PCR; TCRdb stores just in-frame clones and leaves some out. Among about 36,000 clones listed, approximately 90% were seen once. Sequenced: blood. The receptors originated from a boy between 2 and 15 years old with cystic fibrosis.

For this clone: One end of the junction varies from germline; a read error may be responsible. This chain uses TRBV2 with TRBJ1-2; weak D call: TRBD1 (5 bases). CDR1 and CDR2 (germline): SNHLY, FYNNEI. CDR3 length: 12 amino acids. The CDR3 spells CASSEGRVLFFF. The CDR3 DNA sequence: TGTGCCAGCAGTGAGGGCAGGGTGCTATTCTTCTTC.

This chain joins TRBV6-5 and TRBJ1-5, with TRBD1 as a possible D gene (6 bases). V gave up 6 bases and J gave up 6 bases, with 12 bases separating them. Germline V gives CDR1 MNHEY, CDR2 SVGAGI. The CDR3 consists of 13 residues. In DNA, the CDR3 is TGTGCCAGCAGCCAGACAGGTCCTCAGCCCCAGCATTTT. Amino acid sequence: CASSQTGPQPQHF.

The chain joins TRBV7-3 to TRBJ2-3; unclear D gene. CDR3 length equals 18 residues. The germline V gene has CDR1 SGHTA and CDR2 FQGTGA. V dropped 4 bases and J dropped 2 bases, with 22 bases sitting between them. CDR3 DNA sequence: TGTGCCAGCAGCTCAATCCCGGCTGCATTTGGGTTCACAGATACGCAGTATTTT. Its protein product is CASSSIPAAFGFTDTQYF.

The chain has TRBV6-5 and TRBJ1-2; TRBD1 matches at 7 bases. V was pared by 1 base and J by 6 bases, with 5 bases of the junction left unmatched. Germline V lookup: CDR1 MNHEY, CDR2 SVGAGI. The CDR3 spans 14 residues. The CDR3 sequence: CASSYFDRADGYTF. The CDR3 bases are TGTGCCAGCAGTTACTTCGACAGGGCGGATGGCTACACCTTC.

The sample holds one count of this clone. The chain couples TRBV11-2 to TRBJ2-5; 8 positions agree with TRBD1. The CDR3 runs to 14 residues. CDR1 and CDR2 (germline): SGHAT, FQNNGV. Unmatched junction bases numbered 6, after V lost 5 bases and J lost 4 bases. Here the CDR3 reads CASSRDRPRETQYF. CDR3 nucleotides: TGTGCCAGCAGCCGGGACAGGCCCAGAGAGACCCAGTACTTC.

The chain recombines TRBV7-8 with TRBJ2-2; D could derive from TRBD1 or TRBD2 (5 bases each). CDR1 SGHVS and CDR2 FQNEAQ come from the germline V gene. The CDR3 has 16 residues. Trimming cost V 4 bases and J 5 bases, with 17 bases left between them. The CDR3 protein is CASSSTAKGSTGELFF. DNA of the CDR3: TGTGCCAGCAGCTCGACAGCGAAGGGGAGTACCGGGGAGCTGTTTTTT.

The chain joins TRBV5-4 to TRBJ1-5; D remains unclear. Trimming removed 0 bases at V and 6 bases at J, with 7 bases between. Germline loops: CDR1 SGHNT, CDR2 YYREEE (reference sequence). This CDR3 comprises 13 residues. This chain's CDR3 is CASSLGLGQPQHF. In DNA form, the CDR3 reads TGTGCCAGCAGCTTGGGTTTGGGTCAGCCCCAGCATTTT.

The V call is TRBV4-1, the J call TRBJ1-2; possible D gene TRBD1, 6 bases. The CDR3 is 15 amino acids. Between the trimmed V and J ends, which lost 2 bases and 5 bases, there was a span of 15 bases. CDR1 and CDR2 (germline): MGHRA, YSYEKL. CDR3 DNA: TGCGCCAGCAGCCAAACGGACAGTCCCGATTATGGCTACACCTTC. Translated, it gives CASSQTDSPDYGYTF.

This chain uses TRBV9 with TRBJ1-6; weak D call: TRBD1 (5 bases). CDR3 length: 15 residues. Germline CDR1 SGDLS, CDR2 YYNGEE. Trimming shortened V by 0 bases and J by 8 bases, and 12 bases separated the two germline ends. The CDR3 loop is CASSVAGDRDSPLHF. DNA of the CDR3: TGTGCCAGCAGCGTAGCGGGGGATAGGGATTCACCCCTCCACTTT.

This chain connects TRBV7-9 to TRBJ1-1; D is ambiguous. The CDR3 sequence is 12 residues long. Germline CDR1 SEHNR, CDR2 FQNEAQ (reference sequence). Trimming pared 3 bases from V and 1 base from J, leaving 3 bases between. The CDR3 loop is CASSFQNTEAFF. CDR3 nucleotides: TGTGCCAGCAGCTTTCAGAACACTGAAGCTTTCTTT.

The chain links TRBV9 to TRBJ2-3, with D possibly being TRBD2 (5 bases). The CDR3 sequence is 17 residues long. The ends were cut back, 4 bases at V and 0 bases at J, with 18 bases in the middle. From germline, CDR1 is SGDLS and CDR2 YYNGEE. The CDR3 sequence is CASSLEGTAASTDTQYF. In nucleotides, the CDR3 is TGTGCCAGCAGCCTCGAGGGTACGGCCGCTAGCACAGATACGCAGTATTTT.

Written as DNA, the CDR3 is TGTGCCAGCAGTCTCGTGGTGGGCAGGCCCTTAAGGAGGGATGGCTACACCTTC. Its translation is CASSLVVGRPLRRDGYTF. The chain combines TRBV4-2 with TRBJ1-2, with D uncertain. Germline values: CDR1 LGHNA, CDR2 YNFKEQ. The V end was cut by 6 bases, the J end by 6 bases, with 29 bases between. This CDR3 region has 18 residues.

CDR3 loop: CASSERATDTQYF. The CDR3 DNA sequence: TGTGCCAGCAGTGAGCGGGCCACAGATACGCAGTATTTT. V usage is TRBV6-4 and J usage is TRBJ2-3; weak D call: TRBD2 (5 bases). The germline V gene has CDR1 MRHNA and CDR2 SNTAGT. The CDR3 is 13 amino acids. V dropped 3 bases and J dropped 2 bases, with 6 bases sitting between them.

This chain joins TRBV5-1 and TRBJ1-1, with 7 bases fitting TRBD1. Per germline, CDR1 SGHRS and CDR2 YFSETQ. The V gene end was trimmed by 4 bases and the J gene end by 5 bases; junction bases not matched to a gene: 8. This CDR3 spans 14 amino acids. CDR3: CASSQATGKTEAFF. CDR3 in DNA: TGCGCCAGCAGCCAAGCGACAGGGAAGACTGAAGCTTTCTTT.

The chain couples TRBV7-9 to TRBJ2-7; D gene unclear. The CDR3 has 14 amino acids. Trimming left V 6 bases short and J 3 bases short, with 15 bases between. Germline lookup yields CDR1 SEHNR and CDR2 FQNEAQ (reference sequence). The CDR3 region is CASSSNYSGYEQYF. CDR3 coding DNA: TGTGCCAGCAGTAGTAACTATTCAGGCTACGAGCAGTACTTC.

The chain recombines TRBV7-2 with TRBJ1-1, with D possibly TRBD1 on 6 matching bases. This CDR3 comprises 15 residues. Germline CDR1 and CDR2: SGHTA and FQGNSA. V lost 2 bases to trimming and J lost 1 base, with 11 bases between them. Here the CDR3 reads CASSLNRDANTEAFF. The CDR3 region has the DNA TGTGCCAGCAGCTTAAACAGGGACGCGAACACTGAAGCTTTCTTT.

This sequence joins TRBV7-9 and TRBJ1-2; D perhaps matches TRBD1 (6 bases). The CDR3 totals 17 residues. Looked up from germline, CDR1 is SEHNR and CDR2 is FQNEAQ (reference sequence). V dropped 0 bases and J dropped 5 bases, with 19 bases sitting between them. The chain's CDR3 is CASSLAALRVQGYGYTF. CDR3 in DNA: TGTGCCAGCAGCTTAGCGGCCCTGAGAGTACAGGGATATGGCTACACCTTC.

CDR3 residues: CASSLENRGNTEAFF. DNA of the CDR3: TGTGCCAGCAGCTTGGAAAACAGGGGGAACACTGAAGCTTTCTTT. The chain has TRBV5-4 and TRBJ1-1; TRBD1 matches at 7 bases. Looked up from germline, CDR1 is SGHNT and CDR2 is YYREEE (reference sequence). This CDR3 comprises 15 residues. The ends lost 0 bases at V and 1 base at J; junction bases unmatched: 3.

The chain employs TRBV7-2 and TRBJ1-1, with 9 bases aligning to TRBD1. This CDR3 contains 14 residues. The germline V gene has CDR1 SGHTA and CDR2 FQGNSA. V lost 5 bases to trimming and J lost 1 base; unmatched junction nucleotides: 2. The CDR3 loop reads CASSMGQGNTEAFF. The CDR3 DNA reads TGTGCCAGCAGCATGGGACAGGGGAACACTGAAGCTTTCTTT.

This chain links TRBV2 with TRBJ1-2; D gene ambiguous. The CDR3 extends over 11 amino acids. Germline lookup yields CDR1 SNHLY and CDR2 FYNNEI. V was pared by 11 bases and J by 4 bases, with 11 bases between. CDR3 sequence: CALKAVYGYTF. Written as DNA, the CDR3 is TGTGCCCTTAAAGCCGTCTATGGCTACACCTTC. Variable domain in full (rest from reference TRBV2 and TRBJ1-2): EPEVTQTPSHQVTQMGQEVILRCVPISNHLYFYWYRQILGQKVEFLVSFYNNEISEKSEIFDDQFSVERPDGSNFTLKIRSTKLEDSAMYFCALKAVYGYTFGSGTRLTVV.

This chain joins TRBV5-1 and TRBJ2-5; 7 bases are shared with TRBD1. The CDR3 has 13 residues. J was trimmed by 5 bases and V by 0 bases; bases with no gene match: 1. The germline V gene has CDR1 SGHRS and CDR2 YFSETQ. The DNA of the CDR3 is TGCGCCAGCAGCTTGGAGACAGGGGAGACCCAGTACTTC. Its protein product is CASSLETGETQYF.

This clone is a singleton in its sample. V usage is TRBV19 and J usage is TRBJ2-7, with 7 nucleotides matching TRBD2. J was trimmed by 3 bases and V by 3 bases; bases with no gene match: 8. In germline, CDR1 is LNHDA, CDR2 SQIVND (reference sequence). The CDR3 consists of 15 residues. The CDR3 region has the DNA TGTGCCAGTAGTATCGTGAGCGGGGATGTCTACGAGCAGTACTTC. Its translation: CASSIVSGDVYEQYF.

This clone was seen once. The chain is built from TRBV6-6 and TRBJ1-2, with 8 bases that match TRBD1. This CDR3 has 16 amino acids. V was pared by 6 bases and J by 3 bases, with 12 bases of the junction left unmatched. Germline V lookup: CDR1 MNHNY, CDR2 SVGAGI (reference sequence). DNA for the CDR3: TGTGCCAGCAGGGACGGACAGGGAGGGGACTACTATGGCTACACCTTC. Protein: CASRDGQGGDYYGYTF.

This chain links TRBV7-2 with TRBJ1-1, with 10 bases lining up with TRBD1. CDR1 is SGHTA and CDR2 is FQGNSA in the germline V gene. The V segment lost 2 bases and the J segment 5 bases; nucleotides outside the gene matches: 8. This CDR3 has 16 amino acids. The CDR3 protein is CASSLHPGQGRTEAFF. The CDR3 DNA sequence: TGTGCCAGCAGCTTACATCCGGGACAGGGGAGGACTGAAGCTTTCTTT. Complete variable domain (other parts from reference TRBV7-2 and TRBJ1-1): GAGVSQSPSNKVTEKGKDVELRCDPISGHTALYWYRQSLGQGLEFLIYFQGNSAPDKSGLPSDRFSAERTGGSVSTLTIQRTQQEDSAVYLCASSLHPGQGRTEAFFGQGTRLTVV.